This note documents a single TCR beta chain sequence. Its antigen remains unknown. The sample belongs to a study of T-cell memory formation after mild COVID-19. Broader study findings: The CD4+ clones that contracted clustered mainly within CM and EM, and the CD8+ clones concentrated in EMRA.

The J segment lost 9 bases and the V segment lost 2 bases, leaving 5 bases of the junction unmatched. CDR1 is SGHNT and CDR2 is YYREEE in the germline V gene (reference sequence). The length of the CDR3 is 13 residues. TCRdb analysed the 5' RACE reads with MiXCR anew, one entry per CDR3 protein. Of 150,000 or so distinct CDR3 sequences in the sample, roughly 15% were seen once. This receptor was identified in an adult woman who had mild COVID-19 (a few samples of this study predate the infection). Cell type and time point are not known. The chain couples TRBV5-4 to TRBJ2-1, with 7 bases aligning to TRBD1. The sequenced material came from PBMCs or a T cell subset sorted from them (not recorded which). CDR3 loop: CASSFLEGAEQFF. CDR3 nucleotide sequence: TGTGCCAGCAGCTTTCTCGAGGGGGCTGAGCAGTTCTTC.